The source of this TCR beta chain is a study of cytotoxic CD8 clonotypes in ibrutinib-treated CLL. Study background: After median approximately 74 months, about 14 stayed in remission, around twelve progressed; responses roughly 24 partial, 2 complete.

Clones were read by immunoSEQ multiplex PCR, and TCRdb kept only the in-frame ones, dropping some. The data contain about 21,000 clones, roughly 70% of them singletons. This clone was picked up a small number of times. The antigen is undetermined. Study-wide points: Clonality, elevated at ibrutinib response, dropped back toward baseline at progression. Clonotypes that were public were uncommon, and they contracted or stayed stable on treatment.

The CDR3 runs to 14 residues. Per germline, CDR1 SEHNR and CDR2 FQNEAQ (reference sequence). The ends lost 3 bases at V and 2 bases at J; junction bases unmatched: 2. The J gene is TRBJ2-7, the V gene TRBV7-9; TRBD1 matches 9 bases. This specimen consisted of PBMCs, obtained before ibrutinib treatment. The clonotype comes from a human donor with chronic lymphocytic leukemia. CDR3 protein: CASSFWDRAYEQYF. The CDR3, as DNA: TGTGCCAGCAGCTTTTGGGACAGGGCCTACGAGCAGTACTTC.